This T cell receptor beta chain was captured in a study of monozygotic twins with cystic fibrosis. Findings and limits, study-wide: Low clonality (median roughly 0.0099) suggested a mostly naive repertoire. No link emerged between shared CDR3 counts and age, concordance or severity.

Concerning this clone: Its target is not known.

V was cut by 4 bases and J by 1 base, with 18 bases left in between. The CDR3 contains 17 residues. Germline-derived CDR1 and CDR2 are ENHRY and SYGVKD. Sequencing was performed with immunoSEQ multiplex PCR; in TCRdb, only in-frame clones are kept and a portion is missing. The table shows 30,000 or so clones, with approximately 72% occurring only once. Source material: blood. The chain recombines TRBV10-3 with TRBJ2-3; the D call may be TRBD1 or TRBD2 (6 bases each). This sequence originates from a girl between 10 and 17 years old with cystic fibrosis. The CDR3 region is CAISGGTSGGGTDTQYF. The CDR3 nucleotides are TGTGCCATCAGTGGTGGGACATCCGGGGGTGGCACAGATACGCAGTATTTT.